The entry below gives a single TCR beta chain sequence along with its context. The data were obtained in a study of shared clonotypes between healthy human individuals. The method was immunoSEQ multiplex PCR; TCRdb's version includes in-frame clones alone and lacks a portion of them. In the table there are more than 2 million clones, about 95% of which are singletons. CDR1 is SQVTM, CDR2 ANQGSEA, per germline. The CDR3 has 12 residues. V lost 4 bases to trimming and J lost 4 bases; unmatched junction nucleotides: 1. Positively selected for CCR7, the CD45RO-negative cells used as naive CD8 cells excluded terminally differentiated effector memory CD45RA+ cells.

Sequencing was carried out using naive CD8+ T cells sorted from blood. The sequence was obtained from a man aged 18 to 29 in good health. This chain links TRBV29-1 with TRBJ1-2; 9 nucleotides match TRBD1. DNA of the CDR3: TGCAGCGTTGTGACAGGGGGCTATGGCTACACCTTC. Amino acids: CSVVTGGYGYTF. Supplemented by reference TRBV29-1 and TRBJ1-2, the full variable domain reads SAVISQKPSRDICQRGTSLTIQCQVDSQVTMMFWYRQQPGQSLTLIATANQGSEATYESGFVIDKFPISRPNLTFSTLTVSNMSPEDSSIYLCSVVTGGYGYTFGSGTRLTVV.